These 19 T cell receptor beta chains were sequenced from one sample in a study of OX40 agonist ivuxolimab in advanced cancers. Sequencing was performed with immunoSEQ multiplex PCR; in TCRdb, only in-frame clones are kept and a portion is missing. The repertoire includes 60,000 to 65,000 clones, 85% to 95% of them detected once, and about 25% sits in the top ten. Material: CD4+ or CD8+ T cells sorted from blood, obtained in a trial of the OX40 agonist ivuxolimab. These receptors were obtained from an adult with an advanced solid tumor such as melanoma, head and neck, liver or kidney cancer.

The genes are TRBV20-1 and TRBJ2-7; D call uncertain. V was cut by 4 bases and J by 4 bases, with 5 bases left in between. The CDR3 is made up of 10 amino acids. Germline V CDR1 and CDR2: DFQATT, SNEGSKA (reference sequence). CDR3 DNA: TGCAGTGCTAAGGAATACGAGCAGTACTTC. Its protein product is CSAKEYEQYF.

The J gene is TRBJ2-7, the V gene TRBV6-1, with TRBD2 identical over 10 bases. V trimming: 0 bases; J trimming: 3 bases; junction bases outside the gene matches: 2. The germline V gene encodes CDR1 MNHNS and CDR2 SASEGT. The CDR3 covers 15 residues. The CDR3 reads CASSEAPSGSYEQYF. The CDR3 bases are TGTGCCAGCAGTGAAGCGCCTAGCGGGAGCTACGAGCAGTACTTC.

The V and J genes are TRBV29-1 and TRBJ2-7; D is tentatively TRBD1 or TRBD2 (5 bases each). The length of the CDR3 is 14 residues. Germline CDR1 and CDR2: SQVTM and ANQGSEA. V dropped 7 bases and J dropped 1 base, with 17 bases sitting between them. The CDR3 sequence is CSAGYGALSYEQYF. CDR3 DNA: TGCAGCGCCGGGTACGGGGCCTTGTCCTACGAGCAGTACTTC.

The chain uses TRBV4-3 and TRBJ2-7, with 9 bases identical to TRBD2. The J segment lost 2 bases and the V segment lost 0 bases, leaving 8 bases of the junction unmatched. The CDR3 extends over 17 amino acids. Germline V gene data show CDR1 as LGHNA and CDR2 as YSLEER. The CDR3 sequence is CASSQDKGASGAYEQYF. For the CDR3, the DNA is TGCGCCAGCAGCCAAGATAAAGGGGCTAGCGGGGCCTACGAGCAGTACTTC.

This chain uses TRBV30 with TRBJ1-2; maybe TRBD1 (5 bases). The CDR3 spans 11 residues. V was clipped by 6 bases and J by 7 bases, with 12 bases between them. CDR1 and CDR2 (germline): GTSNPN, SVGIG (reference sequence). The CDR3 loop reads CACNTGLGYTF. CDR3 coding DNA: TGTGCCTGCAACACAGGACTTGGCTACACCTTC.

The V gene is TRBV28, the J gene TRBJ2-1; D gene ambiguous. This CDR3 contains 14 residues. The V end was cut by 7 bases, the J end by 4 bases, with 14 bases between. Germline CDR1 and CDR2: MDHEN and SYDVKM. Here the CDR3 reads CASNPRASYNEQFF. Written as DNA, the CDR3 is TGTGCCAGCAATCCCAGAGCCTCGTACAATGAGCAGTTCTTC.

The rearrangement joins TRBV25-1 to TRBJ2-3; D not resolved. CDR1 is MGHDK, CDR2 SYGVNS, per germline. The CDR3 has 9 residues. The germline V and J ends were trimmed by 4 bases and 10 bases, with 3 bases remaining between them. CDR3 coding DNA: TGTGCCAGCAGTGGTGCGCAGTATTTT. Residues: CASSGAQYF.

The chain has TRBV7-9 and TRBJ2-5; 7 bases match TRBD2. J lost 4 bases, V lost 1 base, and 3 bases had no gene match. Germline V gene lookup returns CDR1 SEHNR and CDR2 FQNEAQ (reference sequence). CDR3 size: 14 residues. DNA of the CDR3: TGTGCCAGCAGCTTAGTGGGGGGGACAGAGACCCAGTACTTC. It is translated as CASSLVGGTETQYF.

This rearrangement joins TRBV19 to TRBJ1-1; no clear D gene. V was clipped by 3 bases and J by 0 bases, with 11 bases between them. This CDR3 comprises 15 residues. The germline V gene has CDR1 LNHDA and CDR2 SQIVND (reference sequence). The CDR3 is CASSIYGVLNTEAFF. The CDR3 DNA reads TGTGCCAGTAGTATTTACGGAGTCCTGAACACTGAAGCTTTCTTT. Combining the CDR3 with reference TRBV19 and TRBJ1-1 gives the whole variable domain DGGITQSPKYLFRKEGQNVTLSCEQNLNHDAMYWYRQDPGQGLRLIYYSQIVNDFQKGDIAEGYSVSREKKESFPLTVTSAQKNPTAFYLCASSIYGVLNTEAFFGQGTRLTVV.

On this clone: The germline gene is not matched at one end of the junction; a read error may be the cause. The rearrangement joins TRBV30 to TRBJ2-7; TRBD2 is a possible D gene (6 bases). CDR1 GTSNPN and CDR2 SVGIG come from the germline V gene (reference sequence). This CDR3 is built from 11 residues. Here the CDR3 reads CAWSAGLSGHF. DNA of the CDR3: TGTGCCTGGAGTGCGGGACTCTCGGGGCACTTC.

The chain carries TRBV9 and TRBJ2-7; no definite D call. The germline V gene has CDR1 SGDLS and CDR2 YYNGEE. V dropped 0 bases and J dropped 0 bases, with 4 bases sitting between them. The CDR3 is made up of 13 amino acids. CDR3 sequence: CASSVGISYEQYF. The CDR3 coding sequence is TGTGCCAGCAGCGTAGGAATCTCCTACGAGCAGTACTTC.

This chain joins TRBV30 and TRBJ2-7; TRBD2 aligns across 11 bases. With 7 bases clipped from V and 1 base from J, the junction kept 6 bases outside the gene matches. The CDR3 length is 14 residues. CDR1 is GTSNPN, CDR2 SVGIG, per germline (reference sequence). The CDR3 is CALQLAGGSYEQYF. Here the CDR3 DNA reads TGTGCCTTGCAATTAGCGGGAGGGTCCTACGAGCAGTACTTC. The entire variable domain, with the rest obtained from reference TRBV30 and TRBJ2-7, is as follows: SQTIHQWPATLVQPVGSPLSLECTVEGTSNPNLYWYRQAAGRGLQLLFYSVGIGQISSEVPQNLSASRPQDRQFILSSKKLLLSDSGFYLCALQLAGGSYEQYFGPGTRLTVT.

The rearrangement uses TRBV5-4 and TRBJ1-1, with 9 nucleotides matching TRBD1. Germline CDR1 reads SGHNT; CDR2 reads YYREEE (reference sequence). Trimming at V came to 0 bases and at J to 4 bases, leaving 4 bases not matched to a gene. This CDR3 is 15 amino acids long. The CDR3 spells CASSLDGTGPTEAFF. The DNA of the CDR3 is TGTGCCAGCAGCTTGGACGGGACAGGGCCCACTGAAGCTTTCTTT.

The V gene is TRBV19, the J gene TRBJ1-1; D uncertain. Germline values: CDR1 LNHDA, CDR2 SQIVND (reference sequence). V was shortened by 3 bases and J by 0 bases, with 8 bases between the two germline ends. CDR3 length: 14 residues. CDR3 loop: CASSIGPMNTEAFF. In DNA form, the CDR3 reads TGTGCCAGTAGTATTGGGCCAATGAACACTGAAGCTTTCTTT.

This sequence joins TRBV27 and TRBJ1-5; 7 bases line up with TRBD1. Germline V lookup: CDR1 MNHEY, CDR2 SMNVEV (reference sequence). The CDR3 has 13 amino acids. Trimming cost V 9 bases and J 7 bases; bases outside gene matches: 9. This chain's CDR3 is CASRDRAEQPQHF. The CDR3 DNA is TGTGCCAGTCGTGACAGGGCTGAACAGCCCCAGCATTTT.

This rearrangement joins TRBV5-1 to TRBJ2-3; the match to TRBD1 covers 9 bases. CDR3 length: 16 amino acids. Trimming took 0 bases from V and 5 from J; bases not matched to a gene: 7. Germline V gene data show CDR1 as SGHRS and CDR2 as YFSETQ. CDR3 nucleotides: TGCGCCAGCAGCTTGGAACCGGGACAGGGTGGAGATACGCAGTATTTT. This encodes CASSLEPGQGGDTQYF.

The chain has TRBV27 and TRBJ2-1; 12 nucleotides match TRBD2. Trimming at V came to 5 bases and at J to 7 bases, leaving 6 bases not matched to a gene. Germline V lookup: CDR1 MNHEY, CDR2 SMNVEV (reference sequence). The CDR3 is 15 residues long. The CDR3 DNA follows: TGTGCCAGCAGTAAACTAGCGGGAGGTCGGAATGAGCAGTTCTTC. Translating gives CASSKLAGGRNEQFF.

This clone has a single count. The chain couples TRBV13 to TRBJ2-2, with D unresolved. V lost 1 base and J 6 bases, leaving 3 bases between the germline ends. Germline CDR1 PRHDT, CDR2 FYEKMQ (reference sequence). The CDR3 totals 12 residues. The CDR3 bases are TGTGCCAGCAGCTTAGACGCCGGGGAGCTGTTTTTT. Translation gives CASSLDAGELFF.

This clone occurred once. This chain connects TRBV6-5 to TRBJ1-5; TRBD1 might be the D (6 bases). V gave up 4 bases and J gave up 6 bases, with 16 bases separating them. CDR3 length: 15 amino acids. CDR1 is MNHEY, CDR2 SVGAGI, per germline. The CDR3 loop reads CASSSSAGGTQPQHF. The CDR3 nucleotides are TGTGCCAGCAGTTCCTCCGCCGGGGGCACTCAGCCCCAGCATTTT.